The rows below give T cell receptor beta chains drawn from one sample of a study of T-cell memory formation after mild COVID-19. TCRdb passed the 5' RACE reads through MiXCR, listing each CDR3 protein once. The table lists some 82,000 distinct CDR3 sequences, more than 10% of them singletons, with less than 45% in the top ten. Sample: PBMCs or a T cell subset sorted from them (not recorded which). All receptors derive from a man aged 18 to 30 who had mild COVID-19 (a few samples of this study predate the infection). Cell type and time point are not known. The conserved cysteine and the conserved F or W are not part of the CDR3 here.

>TRBV6-2/TRBV6-3
ASRRMSSYNEQF
>TRBV12-3/TRBV12-4
ASSFGSSTDTQY
>TRBV25-1
AGEEETTDTQY
>TRBV6-5
ASKLQGIETQY
>TRBV11-2
ASSLGAGELF
>TRBV20-1
SAHDRDSPLH
>TRBV27
ASSLLSSLGSGVTDTQY
>TRBV6-5
ASSYSSGTRGYT
>TRBV4-3
ASSQDRSWGTGGILDIQY
>TRBV4-1
ASSQGPGSNYGYT
>TRBV20-1
SASSEGNYGYT
>TRBV12-3/TRBV12-4
ASSFGDSYNEQF
>TRBV6-5
ASSYFATDTQY
>TRBV5-1
ASSLAGEVTGELF
>TRBV24-1
ATSDLRSNYGYT
>TRBV24-1
ATAPGQNQPQH